Described below is a single T cell receptor (beta chain) sequence and its context. What it recognizes is unknown. Once sorted, every population was more than 95% pure. Investigators reverse transcribed all isolated RNA, so they sequenced expressed TCRB transcripts. The protocol was immunoSEQ multiplex PCR, while the TCRdb copy is restricted to in-frame clones and leaves out a portion. The sample includes some 700,000 clones, over 10% of them seen just once. Germline assignment: CDR1 LNHNV and CDR2 YYDKDF (reference sequence). With V trimmed by 1 base and J by 4 bases, 8 bases remained unmatched. This CDR3 spans 16 amino acids. This sample was included in a study of beta chain features in type 1 diabetes. Study-wide background: Age, gender and cell yields were alike across patients and healthy donors. Findings and caveats of the study: Moderately but significantly shorter TCRB CDR3s were found in Type 1 diabetes patients in all four CD4+ subsets. Highly expressing activated T cells could be over-counted with a cDNA template.

The material sequenced was naive CD4+ T cells from blood. The source is a young man with type 1 diabetes. V and J are TRBV15 and TRBJ2-3; TRBD1 matches 7 bases. The CDR3 sequence: CATSRVGRGFPDTQYF. DNA of the CDR3: TGTGCCACCAGCAGAGTTGGCAGGGGGTTCCCAGATACGCAGTATTTT.